This TCR beta chain was found in a study of T cells expressing NK-cell markers (dated by TCRdb to the early 2020s). About the investigation overall: In sorted CD3+CD56+NKG2C+, CD3+CD56+NKG2C- and CD3+CD56-NKG2C+ T-cell subsets from eight donors, TCR beta-chain repertoires were profiled. Among the eight sequenced donors, only one was HCMV-seronegative, while the other seven were HCMV-seropositive. The eight sequenced donors were randomly selected healthy volunteers, three men and five women. Sequencing of the libraries produced 2 x 150 bp reads on Illumina HiSeq 2000/2500, MiSeq or NextSeq. Broad study findings and their caveats: Whether the expanded NKG2C-expressing T cell clones were specific for HCMV antigens was left unclear. In 5 to 7 donors, the dominant CD3+CD56+NKG2C+ clonotypes ranked among the top 10 CD8+ clonotypes, making up about 1.0-7.5% of CD8+ T cells. Those dominant clonotypes were again the most abundant among CD3+CD56-NKG2C+ cells in four donors, at about 25-60.1%.

To determine HCMV serostatus, a commercial ELISA kit was used to detect HCMV-specific IgG in serum. Ficoll density gradient centrifugation was used to isolate peripheral blood mononuclear cells from blood. Points on this clonotype: Its antigen remains unidentified.

The CDR3 holds 15 amino acids from the cysteine to the phenylalanine. DNA for this receptor is not on file. Sequencing took place on an Illumina HiSeq 2000. The TCR beta cDNA libraries were made using 5'RACE template switching, a step that added both a universal primer site and unique molecular identifiers. Synthesis of cDNA was primed from the TCR beta constant segment and was followed by two consecutive PCR amplification steps. Per the source publication's procedure: MIGEC handled demultiplexing of the reads and grouping by UMI, while MiTCR was used to assemble and quantify clonotypes. To remove erroneous sequences, TCR cDNA sequences were retained only when supported by two or more reads. The tcR package was used for downstream repertoire analysis, and clonotypes were matched across fractions by CDR3 nucleotide sequence plus V segment. VDJmatch was used to annotate antigen specificity against VDJdb, with one amino acid substitution allowed in CDR3. Once TCRdb had reprocessed the reads, it stored one entry per CDR3 protein sequence and supplied no DNA. The V and J calls follow TCRdb's processing rather than the paper's. The data table for this sample lists hundreds of thousands of distinct CDR3 sequences. 5.2% of the sample is in the top ten clones.

The rearranged segments are TRBV12-3 or TRBV12-4 and TRBJ2-5; no DNA is available, so the TRBD1 call from TCRdb remains unchecked. This receptor was identified in a man aged 18-70 years in good health. Sequencing used blood T cells: a sorted CD56 or NKG2C T cell subset, CD4+ or CD8+ T cells, or bulk PBMC T cells (not recorded which). The CDR3 protein sequence reads: CASSSWGFAQETQYF.